This T cell receptor beta chain was recorded in a study of OX40 agonist ivuxolimab in advanced cancers. About the research overall: The drug used for patients, ivuxolimab, was an agonistic anti-OX40 (CD134) antibody. Findings of the study overall: No antigen was identified for the clonally expanded peripheral T cells. Relative to CD4+, CD8+ T cells held more expanded clones on average.

This CDR3 contains 12 residues. Trimming removed 0 bases at V and 3 bases at J, with 3 bases between. Germline CDR1 MNHNY, CDR2 SVGAGI (reference sequence). Regarding this clone: Its antigen remains unidentified.

Produced via immunoSEQ multiplex PCR; TCRdb's table is partial and in-frame only. This sample has around 35,000 clones, with around 85% found just once. Sequences were derived from CD4+ or CD8+ T cells sorted from blood, sampled in a trial of the OX40 agonist ivuxolimab. This TCR was sampled from an adult with an advanced solid tumor such as melanoma, head and neck, liver or kidney cancer. The chain carries TRBV6-6 and TRBJ2-7, with D unclear. CDR3 in amino acids: CASSYSLYEQYF. The CDR3 DNA sequence: TGTGCCAGCAGTTACTCCCTCTACGAGCAGTACTTC.